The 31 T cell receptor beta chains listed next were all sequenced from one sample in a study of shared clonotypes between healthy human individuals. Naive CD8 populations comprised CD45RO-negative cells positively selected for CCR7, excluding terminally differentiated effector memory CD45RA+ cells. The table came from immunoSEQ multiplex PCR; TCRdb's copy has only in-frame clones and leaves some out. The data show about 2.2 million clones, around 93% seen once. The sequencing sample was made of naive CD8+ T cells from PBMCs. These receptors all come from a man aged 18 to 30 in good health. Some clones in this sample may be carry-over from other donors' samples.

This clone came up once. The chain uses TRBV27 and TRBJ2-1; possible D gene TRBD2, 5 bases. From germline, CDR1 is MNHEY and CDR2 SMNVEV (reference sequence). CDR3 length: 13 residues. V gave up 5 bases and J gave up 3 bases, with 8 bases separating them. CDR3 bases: TGTGCCAGCAGTGCGGGCCTCTACAATGAGCAGTTCTTC. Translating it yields CASSAGLYNEQFF.

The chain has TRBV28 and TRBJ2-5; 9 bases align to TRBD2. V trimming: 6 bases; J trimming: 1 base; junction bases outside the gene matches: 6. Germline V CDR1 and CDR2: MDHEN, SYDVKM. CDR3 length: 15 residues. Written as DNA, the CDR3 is TGTGCCAGCAGGCGCCGACTAGCGGCCCAAGAGACCCAGTACTTC. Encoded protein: CASRRRLAAQETQYF.

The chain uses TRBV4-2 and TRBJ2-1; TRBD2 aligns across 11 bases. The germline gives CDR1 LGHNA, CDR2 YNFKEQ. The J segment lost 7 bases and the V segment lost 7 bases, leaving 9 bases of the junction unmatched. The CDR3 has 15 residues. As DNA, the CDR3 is TGTGCCAGCAACCATTTAGCGGGAGGGGGGAATGAGCAGTTCTTC. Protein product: CASNHLAGGGNEQFF.

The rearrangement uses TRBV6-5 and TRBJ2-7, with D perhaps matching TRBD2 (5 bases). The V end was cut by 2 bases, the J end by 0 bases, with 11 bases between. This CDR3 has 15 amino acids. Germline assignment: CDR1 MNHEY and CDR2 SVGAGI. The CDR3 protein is CASSYGLAPSYEQYF. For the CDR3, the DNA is TGTGCCAGCAGTTACGGGTTAGCGCCCTCCTACGAGCAGTACTTC.

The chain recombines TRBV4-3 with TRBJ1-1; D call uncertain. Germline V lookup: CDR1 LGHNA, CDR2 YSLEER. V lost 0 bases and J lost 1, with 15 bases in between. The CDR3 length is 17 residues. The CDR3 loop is CASSQEIRGRRNTEAFF. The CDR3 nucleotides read TGCGCCAGCAGCCAAGAGATCCGGGGTCGCCGGAACACTGAAGCTTTCTTT.

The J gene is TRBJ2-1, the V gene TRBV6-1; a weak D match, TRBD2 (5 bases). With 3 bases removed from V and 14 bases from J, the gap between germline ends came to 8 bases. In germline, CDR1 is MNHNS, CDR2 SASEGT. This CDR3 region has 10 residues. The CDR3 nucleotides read TGTGCCAGCAGTGACGGGCGGGAGTTCTTC. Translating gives CASSDGREFF.

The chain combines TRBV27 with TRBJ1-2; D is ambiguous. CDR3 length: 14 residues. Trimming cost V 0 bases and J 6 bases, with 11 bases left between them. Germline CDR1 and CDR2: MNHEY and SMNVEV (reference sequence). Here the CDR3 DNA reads TGTGCCAGCAGTTTATCGCGGGGATTTGATGGCTACACCTTC. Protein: CASSLSRGFDGYTF.

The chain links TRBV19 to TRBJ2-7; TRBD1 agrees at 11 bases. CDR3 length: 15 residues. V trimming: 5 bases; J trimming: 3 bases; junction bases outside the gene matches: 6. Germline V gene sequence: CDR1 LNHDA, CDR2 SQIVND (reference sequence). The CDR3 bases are TGTGCCAGTAGTGCCGGGACAGGGGGTGTCTACGAGCAGTACTTC. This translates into CASSAGTGGVYEQYF.

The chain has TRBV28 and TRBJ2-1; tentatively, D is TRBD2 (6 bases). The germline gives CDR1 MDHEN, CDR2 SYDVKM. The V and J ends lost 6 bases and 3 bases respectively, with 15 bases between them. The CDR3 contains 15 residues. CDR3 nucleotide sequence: TGTGCCAGCAGCACCACCGGGACTGTCTACAATGAGCAGTTCTTC. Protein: CASSTTGTVYNEQFF.

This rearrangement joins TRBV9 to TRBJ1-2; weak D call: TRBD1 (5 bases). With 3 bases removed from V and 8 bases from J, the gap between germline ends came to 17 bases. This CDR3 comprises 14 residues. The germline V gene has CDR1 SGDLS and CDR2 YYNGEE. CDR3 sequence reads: CASSARDGPFGYTF. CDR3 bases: TGTGCCAGCAGCGCTCGGGACGGACCCTTCGGCTACACCTTC.

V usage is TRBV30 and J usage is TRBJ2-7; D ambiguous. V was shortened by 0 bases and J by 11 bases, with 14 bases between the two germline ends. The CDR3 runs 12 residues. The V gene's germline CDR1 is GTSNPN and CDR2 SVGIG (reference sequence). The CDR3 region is CAWSVSVDREYF. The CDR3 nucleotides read TGTGCCTGGAGTGTAAGTGTGGACCGCGAGTACTTC.

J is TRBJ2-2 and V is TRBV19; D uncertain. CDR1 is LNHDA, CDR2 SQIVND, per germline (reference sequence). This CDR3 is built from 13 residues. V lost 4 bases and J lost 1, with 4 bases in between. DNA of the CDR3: TGTGCCAGTAGTAACTGGAACACCGGGGAGCTGTTTTTT. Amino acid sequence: CASSNWNTGELFF.

Here the CDR3 DNA reads TGTGCCAGCAGCCGAAACCACGGTGCGGATCTCTACGAGCAGTACTTC. This gives the protein CASSRNHGADLYEQYF. This rearrangement joins TRBV13 to TRBJ2-7; no firm D call. This CDR3 region has 16 residues. The germline gives CDR1 PRHDT, CDR2 FYEKMQ (reference sequence). V was shortened by 5 bases and J by 3 bases, with 20 bases between the two germline ends.

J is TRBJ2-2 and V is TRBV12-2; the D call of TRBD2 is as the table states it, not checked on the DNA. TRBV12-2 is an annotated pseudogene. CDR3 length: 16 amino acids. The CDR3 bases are TGTGCAAGTCGCTTCGGTCTAGCGGAGAACACCGGGGAGCTGTTTTTT. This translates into CASRFGLAENTGELFF.

This chain's CDR3 is CASSHDRRQTYEQYF. CDR3 nucleotides: TGTGCCAGCAGTCACGATCGCCGACAGACATACGAGCAGTACTTC. The chain links TRBV28 to TRBJ2-7; weak D call: TRBD1 (5 bases). Germline assignment: CDR1 MDHEN and CDR2 SYDVKM. Trimming removed 5 bases from V and 4 bases from J, with 18 bases in between. The CDR3 totals 15 residues.

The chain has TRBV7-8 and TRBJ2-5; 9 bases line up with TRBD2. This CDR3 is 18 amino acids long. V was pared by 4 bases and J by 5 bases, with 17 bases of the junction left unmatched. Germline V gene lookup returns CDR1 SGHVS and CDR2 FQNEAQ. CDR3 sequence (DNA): TGTGCCAGCAGCTCACCTTCCTCGCCTAGCGGGGTAAGGGAGACCCAGTACTTC. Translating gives CASSSPSSPSGVRETQYF.

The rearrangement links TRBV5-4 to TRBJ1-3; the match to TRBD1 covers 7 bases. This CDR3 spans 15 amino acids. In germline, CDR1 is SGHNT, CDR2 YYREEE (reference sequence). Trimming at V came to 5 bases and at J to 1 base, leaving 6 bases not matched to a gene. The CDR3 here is CASSQGGGSGNTIYF. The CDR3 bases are TGTGCCAGCAGTCAAGGGGGCGGTTCTGGAAACACCATATATTTT.

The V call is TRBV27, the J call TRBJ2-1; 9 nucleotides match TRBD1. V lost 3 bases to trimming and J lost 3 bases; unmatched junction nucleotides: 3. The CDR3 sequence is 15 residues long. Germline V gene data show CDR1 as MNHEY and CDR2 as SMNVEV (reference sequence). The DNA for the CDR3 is TGTGCCAGCAGTTTCGGGACAGGGCTCTACAATGAGCAGTTCTTC. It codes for CASSFGTGLYNEQFF.

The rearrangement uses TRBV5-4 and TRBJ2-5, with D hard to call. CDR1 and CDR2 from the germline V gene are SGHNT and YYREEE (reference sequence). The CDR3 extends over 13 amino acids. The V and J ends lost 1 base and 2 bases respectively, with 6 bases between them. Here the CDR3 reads CASSLSEQETQYF. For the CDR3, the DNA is TGTGCCAGCAGCTTGTCGGAACAAGAGACCCAGTACTTC.

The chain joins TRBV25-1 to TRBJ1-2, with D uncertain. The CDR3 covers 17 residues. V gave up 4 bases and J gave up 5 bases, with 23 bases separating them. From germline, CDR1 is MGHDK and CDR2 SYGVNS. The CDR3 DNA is TGTGCCAGCAGTGGCTCAGACCGGGCCGCATCACCGTATGGCTACACCTTC. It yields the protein CASSGSDRAASPYGYTF.

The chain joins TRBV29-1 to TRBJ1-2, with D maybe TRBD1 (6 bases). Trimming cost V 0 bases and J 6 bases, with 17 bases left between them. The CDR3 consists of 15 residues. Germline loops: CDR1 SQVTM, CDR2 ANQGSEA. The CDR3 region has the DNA TGCAGCGTTGAAGATATAGGACAGAGTCTCCATGGCTACACCTTC. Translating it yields CSVEDIGQSLHGYTF.

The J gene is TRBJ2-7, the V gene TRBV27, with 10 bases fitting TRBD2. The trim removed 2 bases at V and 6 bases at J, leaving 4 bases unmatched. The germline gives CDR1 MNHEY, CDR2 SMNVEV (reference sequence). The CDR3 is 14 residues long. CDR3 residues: CASSLSGRVFEQYF. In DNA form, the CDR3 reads TGTGCCAGCAGTTTAAGCGGGAGGGTTTTCGAGCAGTACTTC.

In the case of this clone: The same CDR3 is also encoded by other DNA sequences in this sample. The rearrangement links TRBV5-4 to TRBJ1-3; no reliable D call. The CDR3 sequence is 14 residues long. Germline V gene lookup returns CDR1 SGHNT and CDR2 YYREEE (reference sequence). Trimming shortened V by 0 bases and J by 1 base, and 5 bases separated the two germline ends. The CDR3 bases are TGTGCCAGCAGCTTGGTTGGGTCTGGAAACACCATATATTTT. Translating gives CASSLVGSGNTIYF.

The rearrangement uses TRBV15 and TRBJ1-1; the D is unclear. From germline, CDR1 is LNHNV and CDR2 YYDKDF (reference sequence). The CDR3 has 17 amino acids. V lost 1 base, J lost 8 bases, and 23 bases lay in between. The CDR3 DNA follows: TGTGCCACCAGCAGAGCCCTTACGGCTGATGGGGAGCGGGAAGCTTTCTTT. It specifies CATSRALTADGEREAFF.

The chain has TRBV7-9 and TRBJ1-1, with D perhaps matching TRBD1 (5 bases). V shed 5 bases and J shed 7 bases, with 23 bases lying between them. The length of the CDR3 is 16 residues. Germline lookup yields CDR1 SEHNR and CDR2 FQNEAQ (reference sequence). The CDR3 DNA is TGTGCCAGCAGCCCTACCCGGGGAGGGGTATGGGGTGAAGCTTTCTTT. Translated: CASSPTRGGVWGEAFF.

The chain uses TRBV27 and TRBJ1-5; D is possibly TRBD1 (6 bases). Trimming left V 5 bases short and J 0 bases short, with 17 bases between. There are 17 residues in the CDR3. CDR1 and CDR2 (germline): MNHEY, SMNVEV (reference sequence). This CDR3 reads CASSPRKGVNSNQPQHF. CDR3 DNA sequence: TGTGCCAGCAGTCCCCGGAAGGGGGTAAATAGCAATCAGCCCCAGCATTTT.

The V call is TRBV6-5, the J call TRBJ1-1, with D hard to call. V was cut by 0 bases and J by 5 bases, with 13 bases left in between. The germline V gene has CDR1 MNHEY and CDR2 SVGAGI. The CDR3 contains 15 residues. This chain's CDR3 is CASSYSWARGTEAFF. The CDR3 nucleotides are TGTGCCAGCAGTTACTCGTGGGCGCGTGGGACTGAAGCTTTCTTT.

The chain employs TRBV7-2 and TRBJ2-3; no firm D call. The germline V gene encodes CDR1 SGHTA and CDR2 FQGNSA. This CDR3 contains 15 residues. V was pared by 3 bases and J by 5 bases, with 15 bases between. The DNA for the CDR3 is TGTGCCAGCAGCTTTCATTTCCGCGTTGAAGATACGCAGTATTTT. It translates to CASSFHFRVEDTQYF.

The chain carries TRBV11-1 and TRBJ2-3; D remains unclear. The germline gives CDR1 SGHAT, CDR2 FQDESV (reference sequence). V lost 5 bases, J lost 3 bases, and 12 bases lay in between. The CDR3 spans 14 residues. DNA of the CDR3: TGTGCCAGCAGCCTGCCTCTAGGAACAGATACGCAGTATTTT. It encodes CASSLPLGTDTQYF.

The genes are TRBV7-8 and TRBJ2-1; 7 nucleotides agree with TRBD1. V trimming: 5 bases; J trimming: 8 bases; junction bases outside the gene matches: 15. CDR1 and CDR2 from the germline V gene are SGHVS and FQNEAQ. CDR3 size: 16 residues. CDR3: CASSPNTRGLRDEQFF. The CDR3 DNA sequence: TGTGCCAGCAGCCCAAACACGAGGGGGCTCAGGGATGAGCAGTTCTTC.

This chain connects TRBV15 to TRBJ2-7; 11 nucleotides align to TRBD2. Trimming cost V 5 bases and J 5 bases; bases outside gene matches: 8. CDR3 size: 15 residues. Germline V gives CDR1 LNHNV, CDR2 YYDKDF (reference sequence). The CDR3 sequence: CATSETVSGRDEQYF. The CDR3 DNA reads TGTGCCACCAGCGAGACTGTTAGCGGGAGGGACGAGCAGTACTTC.